This entry lists 31 T cell receptor beta chains sequenced from one sample in a study of shared clonotypes between healthy human individuals. Assay: immunoSEQ multiplex PCR; the TCRdb copy retains only in-frame clones and omits some. This table has about 1.5 million clones, 98% appearing once. Sequenced input: naive CD4+ T cells sorted from blood. The subset here: CD45RA+ positively selected. The receptor set was obtained from a young man in good health.

Here the CDR3 reads CASAPPPAHNNEQFF. CDR3 sequence (DNA): TGTGCCAGCGCTCCCCCCCCAGCCCATAACAATGAGCAGTTCTTC. V is TRBV27 and J is TRBJ2-1; D ambiguous. Between the trimmed V and J ends, which lost 8 bases and 5 bases, there was a span of 19 bases. The CDR3 is made up of 15 amino acids. Germline-derived CDR1 and CDR2 are MNHEY and SMNVEV (reference sequence).

The genes are TRBV25-1 and TRBJ2-7, with D unclear. The CDR3 runs to 15 residues. CDR1 is MGHDK, CDR2 SYGVNS, per germline. V lost 3 bases, J lost 0 bases, and 12 bases lay in between. CDR3 nucleotides: TGTGCCAGCAGTGAGAGCACCTCGAGCTCCTACGAGCAGTACTTC. It is translated as CASSESTSSSYEQYF.

The chain recombines TRBV30 with TRBJ1-1; D not resolved. V shed 4 bases and J shed 1 base, with 10 bases lying between them. Per the germline V gene, CDR1 is GTSNPN and CDR2 is SVGIG (reference sequence). The CDR3 totals 13 residues. CDR3 amino acids: CAWMRRSNTEAFF. The CDR3 DNA follows: TGTGCCTGGATGCGCCGGTCGAACACTGAAGCTTTCTTT. Drawing the rest from reference TRBV30 and TRBJ1-1, the complete variable domain is SQTIHQWPATLVQPVGSPLSLECTVEGTSNPNLYWYRQAAGRGLQLLFYSVGIGQISSEVPQNLSASRPQDRQFILSSKKLLLSDSGFYLCAWMRRSNTEAFFGQGTRLTVV.

For this clone: Other DNA sequences of this sample code for an identical CDR3. The chain is built from TRBV20-1 and TRBJ2-3; D gene unclear. The ends were cut back, 1 base at V and 3 bases at J, with 2 bases in the middle. From germline, CDR1 is DFQATT and CDR2 SNEGSKA (reference sequence). The CDR3 consists of 11 residues. CDR3 in DNA: TGCAGTGCTAGAGTGACAGATACGCAGTATTTT. Its translation is CSARVTDTQYF.

This clone has only one observation. The J gene is TRBJ2-1, the V gene TRBV28; D may be TRBD2 (6 bases). V was pared by 6 bases and J by 8 bases, with 8 bases between. Germline CDR1 and CDR2: MDHEN and SYDVKM. There are 11 residues in the CDR3. CDR3 nucleotide sequence: TGTGCCAGCAGACTAGCCTATGAGCAGTTCTTC. This translates into CASRLAYEQFF.

The count of this clone is one. One end of the junction varies from germline; a read error may be responsible. The CDR3 is CASRSTFTGELFF. The CDR3 DNA reads as TGTGCTAGCAGATCCACTTTCACCGGGGAGCTGTTTTTT. This chain uses TRBV7-7 with TRBJ2-2; no reliable D call. Germline CDR1 and CDR2: SSHAT and FNYEAQ (reference sequence). The CDR3 length is 13 residues.

This chain joins TRBV7-7 and TRBJ2-7, with TRBD2 identical over 14 bases. The CDR3 has 15 residues. CDR1 SSHAT and CDR2 FNYEAQ come from the germline V gene (reference sequence). The CDR3, as DNA: TGTGCTACCCCGACTAGCGGGAGGGCTTTTTACGAGCAGTACTTC. Its translation: CATPTSGRAFYEQYF.

The table lists this clone with a count of one. The V gene is TRBV9, the J gene TRBJ1-2, with 9 bases matching TRBD1. The CDR3 extends over 14 amino acids. V was clipped by 4 bases and J by 7 bases; unmatched bases: 8. CDR1 and CDR2 (germline): SGDLS, YYNGEE. CDR3 sequence: CASSPSGQGVGYTF. The CDR3 DNA follows: TGTGCCAGCAGCCCCTCGGGACAGGGAGTTGGCTACACCTTC.

V gene TRBV28 combines with J gene TRBJ2-7; D might be TRBD1 (5 bases). Germline V gene lookup returns CDR1 MDHEN and CDR2 SYDVKM. CDR3 length: 12 amino acids. Trimming removed 6 bases from V and 0 bases from J, with 6 bases in between. CDR3 amino acids: CASRTASYEQYF. The CDR3 nucleotides are TGTGCCAGCAGGACAGCCTCCTACGAGCAGTACTTC.

Details on this clone: This sample includes further DNA sequences coding for the same CDR3. The chain uses TRBV20-1 and TRBJ2-5; D might be TRBD2 (5 bases). CDR1 is DFQATT, CDR2 SNEGSKA, per germline (reference sequence). V was pared by 1 base and J by 5 bases, with 5 bases between. The CDR3 extends over 11 amino acids. The CDR3 here is CSARGGETQYF. The CDR3 DNA is TGCAGTGCTAGAGGCGGGGAGACCCAGTACTTC.

As to this clone: This specimen includes other DNA sequences encoding the same CDR3. The V and J genes are TRBV7-3 and TRBJ2-2; D remains ambiguous. The length of the CDR3 is 13 residues. V lost 3 bases and J 7 bases, leaving 9 bases between the germline ends. From germline, CDR1 is SGHTA and CDR2 FQGTGA. The CDR3 nucleotides read TGTGCCAGCAGCTTCTCTTCTAGCGGGGAGCTGTTTTTT. This translates into CASSFSSSGELFF.

This clone came up once. The chain joins TRBV18 to TRBJ1-5; perhaps TRBD1 as D (5 bases). CDR1 is KGHSH, CDR2 LQKENI, per germline. Trimming cost V 6 bases and J 3 bases, with 15 bases left between them. This CDR3 comprises 15 residues. The CDR3 bases are TGTGCCAGCTCGCCGACAGAGATCCTCAATCAGCCCCAGCATTTT. Translating gives CASSPTEILNQPQHF.

The chain employs TRBV2 and TRBJ2-3; D is undetermined. V dropped 2 bases and J dropped 3 bases, with 12 bases sitting between them. CDR1 is SNHLY and CDR2 is FYNNEI in the germline V gene. This CDR3 has 15 residues. The chain's CDR3 is CASSESWTLTDTQYF. In DNA form, the CDR3 reads TGTGCCAGCAGTGAATCCTGGACCTTGACAGATACGCAGTATTTT.

Details on this clone: Additional DNA sequences in this sample encode the identical CDR3. The chain uses TRBV5-1 and TRBJ2-3, with TRBD1 matching 10 bases. This CDR3 contains 15 residues. Germline CDR1 is SGHRS and CDR2 is YFSETQ. Trimming cost V 4 bases and J 1 base; bases outside gene matches: 3. As DNA, the CDR3 is TGCGCCAGCAGCCCGGGGACAGGGGGCACAGATACGCAGTATTTT. It is translated as CASSPGTGGTDTQYF.

V and J are TRBV5-1 and TRBJ1-2; 7 positions match TRBD1. The CDR3 spans 15 residues. The V gene's germline CDR1 is SGHRS and CDR2 YFSETQ. After removal of 0 bases from V and 6 bases from J, the junction contained 8 bases not matched to a gene. The CDR3 here is CASSLVGDRVDGYTF. DNA for the CDR3: TGCGCCAGCAGCTTGGTAGGAGACAGGGTTGATGGCTACACCTTC.

This chain joins TRBV9 and TRBJ2-7; D is tentatively TRBD1 or TRBD2 (5 bases each). V lost 3 bases, J lost 7 bases, and 17 bases lay in between. Germline values: CDR1 SGDLS, CDR2 YYNGEE. The CDR3 is made up of 14 amino acids. For the CDR3, the DNA is TGTGCCAGCAGCGAGGACTCCTCAGGGTGGGAGCAGTACTTC. Residues: CASSEDSSGWEQYF.

Note on this clone: Other DNA sequences of this sample code for an identical CDR3. The chain employs TRBV29-1 and TRBJ2-3, with D perhaps matching TRBD1 (6 bases). Germline V lookup: CDR1 SQVTM, CDR2 ANQGSEA. The CDR3 sequence is 12 residues long. With 3 bases removed from V and 3 bases from J, the gap between germline ends came to 7 bases. The CDR3 nucleotides are TGCAGCGTTGATCAGGGGACAGATACGCAGTATTTT. Translation: CSVDQGTDTQYF.

CDR3 residues: CASLSQRVGNNDSGNEQFF. The CDR3, as DNA: TGTGCCAGCCTGAGCCAGAGAGTCGGGAACAATGACAGCGGCAATGAGCAGTTCTTC. The chain employs TRBV21-1 and TRBJ2-1. TRBV21-1 is an annotated pseudogene. The CDR3 is 19 amino acids.

The V call is TRBV15, the J call TRBJ2-7; 8 bases fit TRBD2. Germline CDR1 and CDR2: LNHNV and YYDKDF (reference sequence). The CDR3 runs to 16 residues. Losses at the gene ends were 4 bases for V and 5 bases for J; bases not matched to a gene: 13. The DNA for the CDR3 is TGTGCCACCAGCAAGGGACTAGGGGGGTTTAGGGACGAGCAGTACTTC. The encoded protein is CATSKGLGGFRDEQYF.

The chain has TRBV6-5 and TRBJ1-2; TRBD1 might be the D (6 bases). Deletions cut 5 bases from V and 6 bases from J, with 19 bases between. This CDR3 is 15 amino acids long. Germline-derived CDR1 and CDR2 are MNHEY and SVGAGI. CDR3 nucleotides: TGTGCCAGCAGTAGCCCCCCCGGGGGCGAGGATGGCTACACCTTC. Its protein is CASSSPPGGEDGYTF.

J is TRBJ2-5 and V is TRBV5-4; 8 bases align to TRBD1. Germline CDR1 and CDR2: SGHNT and YYREEE (reference sequence). The ends lost 2 bases at V and 5 bases at J; junction bases unmatched: 14. CDR3 length: 17 residues. CDR3 bases: TGTGCCAGCAGCTTTCTCCCCCCGCGCAGGGGGCTGGAGACCCAGTACTTC. It yields the protein CASSFLPPRRGLETQYF.

The chain recombines TRBV4-1 with TRBJ2-5; D not certain. V shed 0 bases and J shed 1 base, with 12 bases lying between them. CDR1 and CDR2 (germline): MGHRA, YSYEKL. This CDR3 contains 16 residues. The CDR3 loop is CASSQDPSGPQETQYF. The DNA for the CDR3 is TGCGCCAGCAGCCAAGATCCATCCGGGCCCCAAGAGACCCAGTACTTC.

This clone was seen only once. This sequence joins TRBV6-1 and TRBJ2-1; a weak D match, TRBD1 (6 bases). Germline CDR1 reads MNHNS; CDR2 reads SASEGT. Trimming removed 8 bases at V and 3 bases at J, with 11 bases between. This CDR3 comprises 13 residues. In DNA form, the CDR3 reads TGTGCCAGCGGGTGGGGACACTACAATGAGCAGTTCTTC. Encoded protein: CASGWGHYNEQFF.

The chain is built from TRBV6-1 and TRBJ1-5; D is possibly TRBD1 (5 bases). Trimming took off 2 bases at V and 1 base at J, with 9 bases between the two ends. The CDR3 consists of 15 residues. Germline V gene lookup returns CDR1 MNHNS and CDR2 SASEGT. CDR3 in DNA: TGTGCCAGCAGTGAACTGGGGGTAAGCAATCAGCCCCAGCATTTT. Amino acid sequence: CASSELGVSNQPQHF.

The J gene is TRBJ1-2, the V gene TRBV6-1, with TRBD1 matching 10 bases. The length of the CDR3 is 15 residues. The J segment lost 2 bases and the V segment lost 3 bases, leaving 3 bases of the junction unmatched. Per germline, CDR1 MNHNS and CDR2 SASEGT. Here the CDR3 reads CASSDRTGGNYGYTF. CDR3 bases: TGTGCCAGCAGTGATCGGACAGGGGGAAACTATGGCTACACCTTC.

This clone is a singleton in its sample. The J gene is TRBJ2-1, the V gene TRBV2; TRBD2 matches 7 bases. V shed 6 bases and J 10 bases; nucleotides not matched to a gene: 3. This CDR3 contains 11 residues. Germline assignment: CDR1 SNHLY and CDR2 FYNNEI. CDR3 region: CASSLSGEQFF. In DNA form, the CDR3 reads TGTGCCAGCAGCCTTAGCGGGGAGCAGTTCTTC.

V gene TRBV6-1 combines with J gene TRBJ2-7; D could derive from TRBD1 or TRBD2 (5 bases each). CDR3 size: 11 residues. The germline V and J ends were trimmed by 8 bases and 6 bases, with 11 bases remaining between them. CDR1 and CDR2 (germline): MNHNS, SASEGT. The CDR3 sequence: CASGGFVEQYF. The CDR3 DNA sequence: TGTGCCAGCGGGGGATTTGTCGAGCAGTACTTC.

The chain uses TRBV15 and TRBJ2-1, with 11 positions matching TRBD2. The CDR3 is 19 amino acids. Germline CDR1 LNHNV, CDR2 YYDKDF (reference sequence). V dropped 0 bases and J dropped 8; count of bases not matched to a gene: 15. In DNA, the CDR3 is TGTGCCACCAGCAGAGATCAGTGGAAACTAGCGGGAGCCCGGGATGAGCAGTTCTTC. Translation gives CATSRDQWKLAGARDEQFF.

This clone was detected once. This chain links TRBV28 with TRBJ2-2, with 10 nucleotides matching TRBD2. The germline V gene has CDR1 MDHEN and CDR2 SYDVKM. Trimming removed 3 bases from V and 5 bases from J; junction bases left unmatched: 6. The CDR3 has 16 residues. CDR3 DNA sequence: TGTGCCAGCAGTTTGTGGAGCGGGAGGGCGACCGGGGAGCTGTTTTTT. Protein product: CASSLWSGRATGELFF.

The chain uses TRBV30 and TRBJ1-1; weak D call: TRBD1 (6 bases). There are 11 residues in the CDR3. The germline gives CDR1 GTSNPN, CDR2 SVGIG (reference sequence). V lost 3 bases and J lost 8, with 10 bases in between. In DNA form, the CDR3 reads TGTGCCTGGAGCCATGACAGGGAAGCTTTCTTT. Its protein is CAWSHDREAFF.

This clone has just one count. The rearrangement joins TRBV11-3 to TRBJ1-1, with 9 bases aligning to TRBD1. The CDR3 covers 13 residues. Trimming at V came to 0 bases and at J to 10 bases, leaving 3 bases not matched to a gene. CDR1 and CDR2 from the germline V gene are SGHNT and YENEEA. CDR3 amino acids: CASSLETGGAAFF. The CDR3 bases are TGTGCCAGCAGCTTAGAGACAGGGGGAGCAGCTTTCTTT.